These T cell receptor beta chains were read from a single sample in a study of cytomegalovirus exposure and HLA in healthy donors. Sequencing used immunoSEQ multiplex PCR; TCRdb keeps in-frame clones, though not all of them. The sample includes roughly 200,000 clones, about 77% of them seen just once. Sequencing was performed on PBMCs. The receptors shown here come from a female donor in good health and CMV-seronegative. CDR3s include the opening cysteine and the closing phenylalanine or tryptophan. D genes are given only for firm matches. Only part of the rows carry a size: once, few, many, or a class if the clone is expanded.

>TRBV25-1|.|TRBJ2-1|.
CASWRGNEQLF
TGTGCCAGCTGGCGGGGCAATGAGCAGCTCTTC
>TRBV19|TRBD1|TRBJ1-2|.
CASSSDRVEALSGGYTF
TGTGCCAGTAGTTCGGACAGGGTAGAAGCGTTATCTGGTGGCTACACCTTC
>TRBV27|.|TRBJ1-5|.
CASSFTDQPQHF
TGTGCCAGCAGTTTTACTGATCAGCCCCAGCATTTT
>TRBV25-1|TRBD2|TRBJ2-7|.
CASSERSSGKHRQYF
TGTGCCAGCAGTGAACGGTCGAGCGGGAAGCATAGGCAGTACTTC
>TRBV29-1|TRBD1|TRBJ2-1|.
CSVEGQGAYEQFF
TGCAGCGTTGAGGGACAGGGGGCCTATGAGCAGTTCTTC
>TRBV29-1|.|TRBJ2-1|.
CSVEDLLVSEGAGEAYNEQFF
TGCAGCGTTGAAGATTTATTGGTGTCGGAGGGGGCTGGAGAAGCCTACAATGAGCAGTTCTTC
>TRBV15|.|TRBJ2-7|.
CATSSKRGTVYEQYF
TGTGCCACCAGCAGCAAGCGGGGGACAGTCTACGAGCAGTACTTC
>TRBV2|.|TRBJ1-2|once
CASSERDRGYTF
TGTGCCAGCAGTGAGAGAGATCGCGGCTACACCTTC
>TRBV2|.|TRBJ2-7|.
CASSEAPPGPAYEQYF
TGTGCCAGCAGTGAAGCTCCACCAGGGCCTGCCTACGAGCAGTACTTC
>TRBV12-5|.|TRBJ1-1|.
CASGLAGVVAEAFF
TGTGCTAGTGGTTTGGCAGGGGTTGTGGCTGAAGCTTTCTTT
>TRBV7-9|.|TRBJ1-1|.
CASKNTEAFF
TGTGCTTCCAAGAACACTGAAGCTTTCTTT
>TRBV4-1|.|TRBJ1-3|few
CASSQGVASGNTIYF
TGCGCCAGCAGCCAAGGAGTAGCATCTGGAAACACCATATATTTT
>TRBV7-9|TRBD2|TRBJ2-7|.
CASSGNSGRPYVYEQYF
TGTGCCAGCAGCGGCAATAGCGGGAGACCCTACGTCTACGAGCAGTACTTC
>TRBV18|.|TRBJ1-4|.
CASSSGTQGEKLFF
TGTGCCAGCTCGTCCGGGACCCAGGGGGAAAAACTGTTTTTT
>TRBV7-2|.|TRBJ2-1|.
CASSPQNEQFF
TGTGCCAGCAGCCCACAGAATGAGCAGTTCTTC
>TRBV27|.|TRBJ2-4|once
CASIDSRGTKNIQYF
TGTGCCAGCATAGATTCGCGGGGAACCAAAAACATTCAGTACTTC